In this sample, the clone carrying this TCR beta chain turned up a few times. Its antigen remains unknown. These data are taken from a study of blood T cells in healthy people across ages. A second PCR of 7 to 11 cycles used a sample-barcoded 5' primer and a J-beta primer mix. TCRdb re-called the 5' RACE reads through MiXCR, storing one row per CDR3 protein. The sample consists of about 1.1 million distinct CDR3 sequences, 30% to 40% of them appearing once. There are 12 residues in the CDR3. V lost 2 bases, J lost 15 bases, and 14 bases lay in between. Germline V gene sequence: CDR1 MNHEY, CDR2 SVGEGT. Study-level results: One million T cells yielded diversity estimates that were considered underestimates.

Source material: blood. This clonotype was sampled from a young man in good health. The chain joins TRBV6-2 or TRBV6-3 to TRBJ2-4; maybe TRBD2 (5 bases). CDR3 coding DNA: TGTGCCAGCAGTTACGACCCGGGGAGACGGTACTTC. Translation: CASSYDPGRRYF.